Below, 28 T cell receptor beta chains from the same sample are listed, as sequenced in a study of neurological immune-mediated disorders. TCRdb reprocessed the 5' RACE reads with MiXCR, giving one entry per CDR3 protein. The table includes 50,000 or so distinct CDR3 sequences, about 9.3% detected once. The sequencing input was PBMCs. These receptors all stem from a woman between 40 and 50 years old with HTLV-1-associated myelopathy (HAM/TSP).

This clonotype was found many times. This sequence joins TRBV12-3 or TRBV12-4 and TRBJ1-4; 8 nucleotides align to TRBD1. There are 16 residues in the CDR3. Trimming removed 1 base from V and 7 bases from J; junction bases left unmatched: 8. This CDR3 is CASSLGEPGGSEKLFF. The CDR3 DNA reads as TGTGCCAGCAGTTTAGGGGAGCCAGGGGGCAGTGAAAAACTGTTTTTT.

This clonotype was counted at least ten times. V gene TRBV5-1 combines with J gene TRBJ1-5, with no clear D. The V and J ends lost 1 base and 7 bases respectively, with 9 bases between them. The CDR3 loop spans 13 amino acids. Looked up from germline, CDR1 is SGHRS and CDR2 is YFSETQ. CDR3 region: CASSLSPGQPQHF. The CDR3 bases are TGCGCCAGCAGCTTGAGTCCGGGGCAGCCCCAGCATTTT.

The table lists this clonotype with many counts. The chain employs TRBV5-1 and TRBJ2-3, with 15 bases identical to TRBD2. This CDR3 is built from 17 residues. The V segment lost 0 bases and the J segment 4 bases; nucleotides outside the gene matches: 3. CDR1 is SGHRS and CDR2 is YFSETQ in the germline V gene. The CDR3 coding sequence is TGCGCCAGCAGCTTGGGGACTAGCGGGGGGGGCGCAGATACGCAGTATTTT. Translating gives CASSLGTSGGGADTQYF.

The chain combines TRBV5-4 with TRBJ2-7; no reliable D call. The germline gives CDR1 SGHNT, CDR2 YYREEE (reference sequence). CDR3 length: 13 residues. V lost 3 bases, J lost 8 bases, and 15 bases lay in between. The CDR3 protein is CASSWVGSTKQYF. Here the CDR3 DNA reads TGTGCCAGCAGCTGGGTGGGCTCTACCAAGCAGTACTTC.

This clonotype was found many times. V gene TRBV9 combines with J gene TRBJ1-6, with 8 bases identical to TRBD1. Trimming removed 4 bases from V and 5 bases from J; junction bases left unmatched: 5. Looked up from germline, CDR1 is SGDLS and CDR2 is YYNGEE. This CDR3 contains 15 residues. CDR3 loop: CASSPWTGNNSPLHF. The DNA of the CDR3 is TGTGCCAGCAGCCCATGGACAGGGAATAATTCACCCCTCCACTTT.

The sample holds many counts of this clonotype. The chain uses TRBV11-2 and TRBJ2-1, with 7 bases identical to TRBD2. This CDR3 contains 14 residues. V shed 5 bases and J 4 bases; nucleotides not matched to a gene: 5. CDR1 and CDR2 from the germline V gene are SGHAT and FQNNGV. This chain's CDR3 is CASSGGESYNEQFF. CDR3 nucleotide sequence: TGTGCCAGCAGCGGGGGGGAGTCTTACAATGAGCAGTTCTTC. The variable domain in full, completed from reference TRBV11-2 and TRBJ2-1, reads EAGVAQSPRYKIIEKRQSVAFWCNPISGHATLYWYQQILGQGPKLLIQFQNNGVVDDSQLPKDRFSAERLKGVDSTLKIQPAKLEDSAVYLCASSGGESYNEQFFGPGTRLTVL.

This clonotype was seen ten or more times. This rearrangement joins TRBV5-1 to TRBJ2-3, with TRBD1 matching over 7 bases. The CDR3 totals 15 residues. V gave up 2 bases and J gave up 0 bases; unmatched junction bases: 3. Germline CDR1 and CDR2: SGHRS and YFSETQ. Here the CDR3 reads CASSFGTVSTDTQYF. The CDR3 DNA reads TGCGCCAGCAGCTTCGGGACAGTGAGCACAGATACGCAGTATTTT. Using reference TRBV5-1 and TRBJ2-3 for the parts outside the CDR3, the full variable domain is KAGVTQTPRYLIKTRGQQVTLSCSPISGHRSVSWYQQTPGQGLQFLFEYFSETQRNKGNFPGRFSGRQFSNSRSEMNVSTLELGDSALYLCASSFGTVSTDTQYFGPGTRLTVL.

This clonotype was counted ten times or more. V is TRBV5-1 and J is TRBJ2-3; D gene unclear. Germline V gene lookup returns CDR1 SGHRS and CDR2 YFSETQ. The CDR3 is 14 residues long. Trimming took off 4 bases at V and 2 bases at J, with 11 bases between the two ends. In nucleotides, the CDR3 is TGCGCCAGCAGCACCCTCGGGCACACAGATACGCAGTATTTT. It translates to CASSTLGHTDTQYF.

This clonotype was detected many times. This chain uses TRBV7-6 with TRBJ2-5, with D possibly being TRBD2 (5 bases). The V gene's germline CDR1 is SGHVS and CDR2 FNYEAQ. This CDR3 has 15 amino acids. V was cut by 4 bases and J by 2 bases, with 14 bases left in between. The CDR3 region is CASSSTGMLQETQYF. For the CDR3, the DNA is TGTGCCAGCAGCTCGACGGGGATGCTACAAGAGACCCAGTACTTC.

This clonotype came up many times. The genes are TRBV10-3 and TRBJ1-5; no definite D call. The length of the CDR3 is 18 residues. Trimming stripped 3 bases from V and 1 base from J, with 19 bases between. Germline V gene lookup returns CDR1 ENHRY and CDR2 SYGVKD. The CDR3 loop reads CAISEGPTQKGSNQPQHF. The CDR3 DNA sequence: TGTGCCATCAGTGAAGGTCCGACGCAAAAAGGGAGCAATCAGCCCCAGCATTTT.

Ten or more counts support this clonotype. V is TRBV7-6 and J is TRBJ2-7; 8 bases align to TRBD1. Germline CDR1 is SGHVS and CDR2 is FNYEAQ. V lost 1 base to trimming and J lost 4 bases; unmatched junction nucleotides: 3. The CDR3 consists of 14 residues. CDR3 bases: TGTGCCAGCAGCTTAGAGACAGGGGAGTACGAGCAGTACTTC. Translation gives CASSLETGEYEQYF.

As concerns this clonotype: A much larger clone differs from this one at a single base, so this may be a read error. The CDR3 DNA is TGTGCCAGCAGTTTAACGCAGGGGGCCACTGAAGCTTTCTTT. Translation: CASSLTQGATEAFF. J is TRBJ1-1 and V is TRBV12-3 or TRBV12-4, with 8 bases identical to TRBD1. The CDR3 totals 14 residues. V gave up 2 bases and J gave up 4 bases; unmatched junction bases: 3.

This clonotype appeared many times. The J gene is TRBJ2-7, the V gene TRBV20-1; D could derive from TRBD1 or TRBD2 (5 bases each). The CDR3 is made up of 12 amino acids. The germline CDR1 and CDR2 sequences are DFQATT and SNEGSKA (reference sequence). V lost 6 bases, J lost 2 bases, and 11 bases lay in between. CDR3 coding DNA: TGCAGTGCCCCGGGGCCTGCCTACGAGCAGTACTTC. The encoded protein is CSAPGPAYEQYF.

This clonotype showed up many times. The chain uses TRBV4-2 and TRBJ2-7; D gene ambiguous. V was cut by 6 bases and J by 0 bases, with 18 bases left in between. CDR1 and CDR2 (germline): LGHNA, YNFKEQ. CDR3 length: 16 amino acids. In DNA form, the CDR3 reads TGTGCCAGCAGTCCAAGGTTAGGATCTCCCTCCTACGAGCAGTACTTC. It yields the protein CASSPRLGSPSYEQYF.

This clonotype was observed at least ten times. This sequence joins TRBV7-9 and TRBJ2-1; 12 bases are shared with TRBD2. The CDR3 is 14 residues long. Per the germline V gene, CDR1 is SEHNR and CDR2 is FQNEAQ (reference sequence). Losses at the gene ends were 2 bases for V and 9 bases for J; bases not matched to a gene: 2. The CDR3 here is CASSLLLAGGEQFF. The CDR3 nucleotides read TGTGCCAGCAGCTTATTACTAGCGGGGGGTGAGCAGTTCTTC.

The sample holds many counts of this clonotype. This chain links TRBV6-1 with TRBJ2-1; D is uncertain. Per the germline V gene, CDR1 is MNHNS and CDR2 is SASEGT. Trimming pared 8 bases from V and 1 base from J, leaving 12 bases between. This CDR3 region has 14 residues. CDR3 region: CASDPPGSYNEQFF. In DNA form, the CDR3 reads TGTGCCAGCGATCCCCCGGGTTCCTACAATGAGCAGTTCTTC.

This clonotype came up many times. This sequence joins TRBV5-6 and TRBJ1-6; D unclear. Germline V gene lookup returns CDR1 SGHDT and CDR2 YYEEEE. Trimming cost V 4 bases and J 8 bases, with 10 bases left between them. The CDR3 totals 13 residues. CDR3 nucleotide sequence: TGTGCCAGCAGCGCGGCGGACGATTCACCCCTCCACTTT. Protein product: CASSAADDSPLHF.

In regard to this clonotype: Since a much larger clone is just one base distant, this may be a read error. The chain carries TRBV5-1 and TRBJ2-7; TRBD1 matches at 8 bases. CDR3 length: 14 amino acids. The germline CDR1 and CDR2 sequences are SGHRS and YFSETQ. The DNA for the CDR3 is TGCGCCAGCAACTTGGACAGGGACTCCTACGAGCAGTACTTC. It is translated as CASNLDRDSYEQYF.

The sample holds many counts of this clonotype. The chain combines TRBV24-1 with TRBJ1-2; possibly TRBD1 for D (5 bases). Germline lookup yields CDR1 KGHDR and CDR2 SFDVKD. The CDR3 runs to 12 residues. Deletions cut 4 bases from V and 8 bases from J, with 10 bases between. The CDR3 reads CATSESREGYTF. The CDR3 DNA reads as TGTGCCACCAGTGAGTCCAGGGAAGGCTACACCTTC.

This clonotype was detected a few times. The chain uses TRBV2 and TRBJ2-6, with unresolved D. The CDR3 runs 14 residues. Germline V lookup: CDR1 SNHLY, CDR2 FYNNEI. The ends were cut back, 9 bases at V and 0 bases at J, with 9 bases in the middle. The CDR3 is CASKGASGANVLTF. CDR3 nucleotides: TGTGCCAGTAAGGGCGCCTCTGGGGCCAACGTCCTGACTTTC. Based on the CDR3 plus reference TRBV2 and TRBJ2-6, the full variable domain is EPEVTQTPSHQVTQMGQEVILRCVPISNHLYFYWYRQILGQKVEFLVSFYNNEISEKSEIFDDQFSVERPDGSNFTLKIRSTKLEDSAMYFCASKGASGANVLTFGAGSRLTVL.

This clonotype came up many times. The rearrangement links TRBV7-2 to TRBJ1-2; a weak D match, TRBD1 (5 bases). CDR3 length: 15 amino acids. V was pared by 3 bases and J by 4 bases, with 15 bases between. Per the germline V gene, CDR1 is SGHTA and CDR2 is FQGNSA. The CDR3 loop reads CASSFGGVQVYGYTF. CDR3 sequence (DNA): TGTGCCAGCAGCTTTGGGGGGGTTCAGGTCTATGGCTACACCTTC.

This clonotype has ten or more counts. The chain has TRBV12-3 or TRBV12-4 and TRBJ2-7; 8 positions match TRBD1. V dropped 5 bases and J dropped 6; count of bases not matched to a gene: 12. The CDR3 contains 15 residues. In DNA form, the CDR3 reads TGTGCCAGCAGTCCGGACAGGGTGCAGGTTGGCGAGCAGTACTTC. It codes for CASSPDRVQVGEQYF.

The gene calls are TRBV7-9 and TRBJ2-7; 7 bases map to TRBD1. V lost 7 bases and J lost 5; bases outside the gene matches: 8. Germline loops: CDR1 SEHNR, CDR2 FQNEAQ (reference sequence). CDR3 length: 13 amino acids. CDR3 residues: CASIKDRANEQYF. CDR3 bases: TGTGCCAGCATCAAAGACAGGGCCAACGAGCAGTACTTC.

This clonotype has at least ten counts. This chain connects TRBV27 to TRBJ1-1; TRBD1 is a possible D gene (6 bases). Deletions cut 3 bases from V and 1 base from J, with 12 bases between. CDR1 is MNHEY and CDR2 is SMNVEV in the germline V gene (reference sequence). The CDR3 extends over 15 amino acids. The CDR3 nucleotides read TGTGCCAGCAGTTTTGGGGGGGGCGCGAACACTGAAGCTTTCTTT. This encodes CASSFGGGANTEAFF.

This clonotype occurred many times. CDR3 in amino acids: CSVALDPGGNQPQHF. The CDR3 DNA reads as TGCAGCGTTGCTCTAGACCCAGGGGGCAATCAGCCCCAGCATTTT. V usage is TRBV29-1 and J usage is TRBJ1-5, with D possibly matching TRBD1 (6 bases). Germline values: CDR1 SQVTM, CDR2 ANQGSEA. V lost 4 bases to trimming and J lost 2 bases, with 15 bases between them. The CDR3 has 15 amino acids.

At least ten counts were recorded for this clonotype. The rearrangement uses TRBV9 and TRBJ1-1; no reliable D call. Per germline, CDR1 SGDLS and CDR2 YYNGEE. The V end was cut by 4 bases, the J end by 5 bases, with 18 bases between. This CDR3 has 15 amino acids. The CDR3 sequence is CASSPTGYPNTEAFF. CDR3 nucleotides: TGTGCCAGCAGCCCCACGGGGTATCCCAATACTGAAGCTTTCTTT.

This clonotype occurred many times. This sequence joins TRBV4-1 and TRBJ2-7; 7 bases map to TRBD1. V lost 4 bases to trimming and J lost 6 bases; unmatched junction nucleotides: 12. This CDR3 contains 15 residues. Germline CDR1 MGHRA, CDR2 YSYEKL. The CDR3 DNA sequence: TGCGCCAGCAGCCTAAGACAGGGAGTGGAGGTCGAGCAGTACTTC. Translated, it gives CASSLRQGVEVEQYF.

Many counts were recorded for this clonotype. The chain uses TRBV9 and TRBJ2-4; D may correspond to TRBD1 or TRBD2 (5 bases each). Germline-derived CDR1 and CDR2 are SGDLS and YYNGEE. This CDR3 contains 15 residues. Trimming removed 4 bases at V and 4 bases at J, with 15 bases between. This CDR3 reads CASSSSRDGKNIQYF. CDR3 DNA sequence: TGTGCCAGCAGCTCCAGCCGGGACGGAAAAAACATTCAGTACTTC.